This is a list of T cell receptor beta chains from one sample in a study of T cell responses to AZD1222 COVID-19 vaccine. Some clones are missing from TCRdb's copy, which holds only in-frame ones; the method was immunoSEQ multiplex PCR. In the table there are about 150,000 clones, roughly 88% of which are singletons. Here the sequenced sample was peripheral blood, taken on day 0 of AZD1222 vaccination. The receptors here all came from an adult in good health. CDR3s include the opening cysteine and the closing phenylalanine or tryptophan. The order of the fields is J gene, D gene, V gene, clone size, CDR3 protein, CDR3 DNA. A D gene is named only where the DNA matches it firmly. The listing skips clone size in some rows; elsewhere it reads once, few, many or a size class.

>TRBJ1-1|-|TRBV7-9|-
CASSLDSDTEAFF
TGTGCCAGCAGCTTAGACAGCGACACTGAAGCTTTCTTT
>TRBJ2-7|-|TRBV1|few
CTSIRDRVKGSYEQYF
TGCACCAGCATCCGGGACAGGGTTAAAGGCTCCTACGAGCAGTACTTC
>TRBJ2-2|TRBD1|TRBV9|-
CASSPQGVGATGELFF
TGTGCCAGCAGCCCCCAGGGGGTTGGGGCGACCGGGGAGCTGTTTTTT
>TRBJ2-3|TRBD1|TRBV20-1|-
CSASTGTGRTDTQYF
TGCAGTGCTAGTACCGGGACAGGGCGCACAGATACGCAGTATTTT
>TRBJ2-1|-|TRBV6-1|-
CASSETEQFF
TGTGCCAGCAGTGAAACCGAGCAGTTCTTC
>TRBJ1-6|TRBD1|TRBV12-3/TRBV12-4|-
CASSRDSYSPLHF
TGTGCCAGCAGCCGGGACAGTTATTCACCCCTCCACTTT
>TRBJ1-5|-|TRBV3-1/TRBV3-2|-
CASSPALSNQPQHF
TGTGCCAGCAGCCCGGCCCTTAGCAATCAGCCCCAGCATTTT
>TRBJ2-6|-|TRBV7-8|once
CASSLEIGSPSLNSGANVLTF
TGTGCCAGCAGCTTAGAAATTGGCAGCCCTTCCCTTAACTCTGGGGCCAACGTCCTGACTTTC
>TRBJ2-7|TRBD1|TRBV3-1/TRBV3-2|few
CASSHSRGSYEQYF
TGTGCCAGCAGCCACTCCAGGGGGTCCTACGAGCAGTACTTC
>TRBJ2-2|TRBD1|TRBV19|-
CASAGQVQVGELFF
TGTGCCAGTGCGGGACAGGTCCAGGTCGGGGAGCTGTTTTTT
>TRBJ1-3|-|TRBV6-2/TRBV6-3|-
CASSYSTGALSGNTIYF
TGTGCCAGCAGTTACTCGACCGGGGCCCTCTCTGGAAACACCATATATTTT
>TRBJ1-5|TRBD1|TRBV2|-
CASSGGTGDQPQHF
TGTGCCAGCAGTGGGGGGACAGGCGACCAGCCCCAGCATTTT
>TRBJ1-3|-|TRBV11-2|once
CASSLGAQGNTIYF
TGTGCCAGCAGCTTGGGGGCCCAAGGAAACACCATATATTTT
>TRBJ1-2|-|TRBV27|-
CASSLGGIGYTF
TGTGCCAGCAGTTTAGGGGGGATCGGCTACACCTTC
>TRBJ2-7|TRBD2|TRBV18|-
CASSPPSGGPKQYF
TGTGCCAGCTCACCACCTAGCGGGGGGCCCAAGCAGTACTTC
>TRBJ2-3|TRBD2|TRBV5-6|-
CASRLAYGRGPDTQYF
TGTGCCAGCAGGTTGGCATATGGGAGGGGCCCAGATACGCAGTATTTT
>TRBJ2-6|-|TRBV5-1|-
CASGDGSFGANVLTF
TGCGCCAGCGGGGACGGATCTTTCGGGGCCAACGTCCTGACTTTC
>TRBJ2-3|-|TRBV3-1/TRBV3-2|few
CASSQGLATGTQYF
TGTGCCAGCAGCCAAGGGCTAGCGACCGGCACGCAGTATTTT
>TRBJ1-2|-|TRBV27|-
CASSPTGFGYGYTF
TGTGCCAGCAGTCCGACAGGATTTGGCTATGGCTACACCTTC
>TRBJ2-1|TRBD2|TRBV7-2|-
CASSLKGLVVNEQFF
TGTGCCAGCAGCTTAAAAGGACTAGTCGTCAATGAGCAGTTCTTC
>TRBJ2-5|-|TRBV28|-
CASTQGGGQETQYF
TGTGCCAGCACCCAAGGTGGGGGGCAAGAGACCCAGTACTTC
>TRBJ2-3|-|TRBV2|-
CASSEVRDTQYF
TGTGCCAGCAGTGAAGTGCGGGATACGCAGTATTTT
>TRBJ1-5|-|TRBV2|-
CASSDDQRNQPQHF
TGTGCCAGCAGTGACGATCAAAGAAATCAGCCCCAGCATTTT
>TRBJ1-3|-|TRBV28|-
CASSPWGQENTIYF
TGTGCCAGCAGTCCATGGGGGCAGGAAAACACCATATATTTT
>TRBJ1-1|-|TRBV7-9|-
CASSLGGTYGNTEAFF
TGTGCCAGCAGCTTAGGGGGGACTTATGGGAACACTGAAGCTTTCTTT
>TRBJ1-1|TRBD1|TRBV27|-
CASRRDSAEAFF
TGTGCCAGCAGGAGGGACAGCGCTGAAGCTTTCTTT
>TRBJ1-2|-|TRBV30|-
CASRDRTGASNYGYTF
TGTGCCTCTAGGGACCGAACGGGCGCTTCTAACTATGGCTACACCTTC
>TRBJ1-1|-|TRBV7-9|-
CASSFGHPWGMNTEAFF
TGTGCCAGCAGCTTTGGTCACCCTTGGGGCATGAACACTGAAGCTTTCTTT
>TRBJ2-5|-|TRBV28|-
CASGTIVGETQYF
TGTGCCAGCGGGACGATTGTCGGGGAGACCCAGTACTTC
>TRBJ2-1|TRBD2|TRBV4-1|once
CASSQVGTSVDNEQFF
TGCGCCAGCAGCCAAGTGGGGACTAGCGTTGACAATGAGCAGTTCTTC
>TRBJ2-5|-|TRBV13|-
CASSLVDAEETQYF
TGTGCCAGCAGCTTAGTGGATGCGGAAGAGACCCAGTACTTC
>TRBJ2-1|TRBD1|TRBV6-4|-
CATKGQFYNEQFF
TGTGCCACTAAGGGACAGTTCTACAATGAGCAGTTCTTC
>TRBJ1-2|-|TRBV4-1|-
CASSPTGAGYGYTF
TGCGCCAGCAGCCCCACCGGGGCAGGGTATGGCTACACCTTC
>TRBJ2-1|-|TRBV11-2|once
CASSQNRGDLSSYNEQFF
TGTGCCAGCAGCCAAAATCGCGGCGACTTAAGCTCCTACAATGAGCAGTTCTTC
>TRBJ2-7|TRBD2|TRBV28|-
CASSWKREAGEQYF
TGTGCCAGCAGTTGGAAGCGGGAGGCAGGGGAGCAGTACTTC
>TRBJ1-1|-|TRBV5-1|-
CASSIIGGGTEAFF
TGCGCCAGCAGTATTATTGGGGGCGGAACTGAAGCTTTCTTT
>TRBJ1-1|-|TRBV30|-
CAAEGTEAFF
TGTGCCGCTGAGGGCACTGAAGCTTTCTTT
>TRBJ2-3|-|TRBV18|few
CASSPSRLDTQYF
TGTGCCAGCTCACCATCCCGACTAGATACGCAGTATTTT
>TRBJ1-5|-|TRBV18|-
CASSPNSGNQPQHF
TGTGCCAGCTCACCGAATAGCGGCAATCAGCCCCAGCATTTT
>TRBJ2-7|-|TRBV27|-
CASSPIGQGRYEQYF
TGTGCCAGCAGTCCCATCGGTCAAGGGAGGTACGAGCAGTACTTC
>TRBJ2-2|-|TRBV5-4|-
CASSLGSASPRTQLFF
TGTGCCAGCAGCTTAGGTAGCGCTTCCCCGCGCACCCAGCTGTTTTTT
>TRBJ2-7|-|TRBV10-2|-
CATRDGGVYEQYF
TGCGCCACCCGGGACGGAGGGGTCTACGAGCAGTACTTC
>TRBJ1-5|TRBD1|TRBV11-2|-
CASSPGQSEFYSNQPQHF
TGTGCCAGCAGCCCGGGACAGTCCGAATTCTATAGCAATCAGCCTCAGCATTTT
>TRBJ2-7|TRBD1|TRBV4-1|-
CASSQEQGTTYEQYF
TGCGCCAGCAGCCAAGAACAGGGGACAACCTACGAGCAGTACTTC
>TRBJ2-2|-|TRBV7-7|-
CASSPTYLGDTGELFF
TGTGCCAGCAGCCCAACCTATCTGGGGGACACCGGGGAGCTGTTTTTT
>TRBJ1-2|-|TRBV2|-
CASSDGGQGRLRGYTF
TGTGCCAGCAGTGATGGAGGCCAGGGAAGGTTACGGGGCTACACCTTC
>TRBJ1-4|-|TRBV7-9|few
CASSFWAQTNEKLFF
TGTGCCAGCAGCTTCTGGGCGCAAACTAATGAAAAACTGTTTTTT
>TRBJ1-1|-|TRBV5-5|-
CASSLRGGNTEAFF
TGTGCCAGCAGCTTGCGGGGAGGTAACACTGAAGCTTTCTTT
>TRBJ2-5|-|TRBV19|-
CASSPPGIQETQYF
TGTGCCAGTAGTCCTCCCGGGATCCAAGAGACCCAGTACTTC
>TRBJ2-7|-|TRBV12-1|once
CASSLRCDPQGFYEQYF
TGTGCCAGCAGCCTACGATGTGACCCACAGGGTTTCTACGAGCAGTACTTC
>TRBJ1-1|-|TRBV14|-
CASSQDGEAFF
TGTGCCAGCAGCCAAGATGGAGAAGCTTTCTTT
>TRBJ2-1|-|TRBV14|-
CASSQDGSDGFSSYNEQFF
TGTGCCAGCAGCCAAGATGGCAGCGACGGTTTTAGCTCCTACAATGAGCAGTTCTTC
>TRBJ1-6|TRBD1|TRBV9|-
CASSVSGTGGSPLHF
TGTGCCAGCAGCGTCTCCGGGACAGGAGGATCACCCCTCCACTTT
>TRBJ1-3|-|TRBV7-9|-
CASSWGLPSSGNTIYF
TGTGCCAGCAGCTGGGGACTTCCGAGCTCTGGAAACACCATATATTTT
>TRBJ1-3|TRBD1|TRBV5-1|-
CASSLILTGESSGNTIYF
TGCGCCAGCAGCTTAATACTGACAGGGGAGAGCTCTGGAAACACCATATATTTT
>TRBJ2-2|TRBD1|TRBV6-5|few
CASSYATGAGELFF
TGTGCCAGCAGTTACGCAACAGGGGCCGGGGAGCTGTTTTTT
>TRBJ2-4|-|TRBV19|once
CASSPKGLNIQYF
TGTGCCAGTAGTCCGAAGGGGTTAAACATTCAGTACTTC
>TRBJ2-5|-|TRBV7-8|-
CASSLEGAPYGRETQYF
TGTGCCAGCAGCTTAGAAGGGGCACCGTATGGGCGGGAGACCCAGTACTTC
>TRBJ2-2|-|TRBV6-5|-
CASRGSAFTGELFF
TGTGCCAGCCGGGGCAGCGCTTTCACCGGGGAGCTGTTTTTT